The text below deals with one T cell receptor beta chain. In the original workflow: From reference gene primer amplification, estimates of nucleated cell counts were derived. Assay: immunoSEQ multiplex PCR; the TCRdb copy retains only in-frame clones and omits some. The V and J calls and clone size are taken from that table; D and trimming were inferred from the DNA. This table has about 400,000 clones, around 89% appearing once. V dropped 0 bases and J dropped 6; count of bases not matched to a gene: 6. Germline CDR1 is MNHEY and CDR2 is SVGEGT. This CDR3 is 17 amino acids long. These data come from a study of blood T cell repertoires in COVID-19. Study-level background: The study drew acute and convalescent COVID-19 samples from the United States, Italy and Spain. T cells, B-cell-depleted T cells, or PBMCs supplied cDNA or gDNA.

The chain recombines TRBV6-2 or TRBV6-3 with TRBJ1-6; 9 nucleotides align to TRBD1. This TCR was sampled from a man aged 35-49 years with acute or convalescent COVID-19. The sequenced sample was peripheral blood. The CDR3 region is CASSYSPDRGPNSPLHF. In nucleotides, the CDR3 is TGTGCCAGCAGTTACTCGCCGGACAGGGGACCTAATTCACCCCTCCACTTT.